A selection of T cell receptor beta chains follows, all from one sample in a study of breast tumors, draining lymph nodes, adjacent tissues. One entry per CDR3 protein, called by TCRdb with MiXCR from the multiplex PCR reads. Altogether nearly 200,000 distinct CDR3 sequences are present, around 29% being singletons, with the ten largest covering about 4.3%. Sequenced input: axillary lymph node tissue. All receptors come from a female donor with breast cancer. Some clones in this sample may be carry-over from other donors' samples. CDR3s include the opening cysteine and the closing phenylalanine or tryptophan. A D gene is named only where the DNA matches it firmly. Expanded clones get a size class; other rows say once, few or many, or leave the size out.

>NA|12|TRBV15|TRBJ2-3|NA
TGTGCCACCAGCAGAGGGGGGGCTAGCAAGTATTTT
CATSRGGASKYF
>many|20|TRBV24-1|TRBJ2-2|TRBD2
TGTGCCACCAGTGCCACCCCAGGGACTAGCGGGAGGGCCTTGACCGGGGAGCTGTTTTTT
CATSATPGTSGRALTGELFF
>NA|13|TRBV7-9|TRBJ2-5|NA
TGTGCCAGCAGCGGAGGGGTGTCGGAGACCCAGTACTTC
CASSGGVSETQYF
>many|15|TRBV4-2|TRBJ2-1|NA
TGTGCCAGCAGCCCCGACTTTAGCTCCTACAATGAGCAGTTCTTC
CASSPDFSSYNEQFF
>many|16|TRBV24-1|TRBJ2-2|TRBD2
TGTGCCACCAGTGATTTACAGGGACTAGACACCGGGGAGCTGTTTTTT
CATSDLQGLDTGELFF
>NA|13|TRBV30|TRBJ1-2|NA
TGTGCCTGGAGTACAACCCGGAACTATGGCTACACCTTC
CAWSTTRNYGYTF
>many|14|TRBV11-2|TRBJ2-1|TRBD2
TGTGCCAGCAACCTCGGCGGGAGTCACAATGAGCAGTTCTTC
CASNLGGSHNEQFF
>many|16|TRBV7-9|TRBJ2-4|NA
TGTGCCAGCAGCTCGGTCGGCGGGCCGGCCAAAAACATTCAGTACTTC
CASSSVGGPAKNIQYF
>many|14|TRBV6-2/TRBV6-3|TRBJ1-5|NA
TGTGCCACCTACTCCCGGGGGAGCAATCAGCCCCAGCATTTT
CATYSRGSNQPQHF
>few|14|TRBV5-6|TRBJ1-1|NA
TGTGCCAGCAGCTTAGGCCCTCAGTCGACTGAAGCTTTCTTT
CASSLGPQSTEAFF
>NA|14|TRBV20-1|TRBJ2-1|NA
TGCAGTGCAAGTGAAACAGGGCTGGTTAATGAGCAGTTCTTC
CSASETGLVNEQFF